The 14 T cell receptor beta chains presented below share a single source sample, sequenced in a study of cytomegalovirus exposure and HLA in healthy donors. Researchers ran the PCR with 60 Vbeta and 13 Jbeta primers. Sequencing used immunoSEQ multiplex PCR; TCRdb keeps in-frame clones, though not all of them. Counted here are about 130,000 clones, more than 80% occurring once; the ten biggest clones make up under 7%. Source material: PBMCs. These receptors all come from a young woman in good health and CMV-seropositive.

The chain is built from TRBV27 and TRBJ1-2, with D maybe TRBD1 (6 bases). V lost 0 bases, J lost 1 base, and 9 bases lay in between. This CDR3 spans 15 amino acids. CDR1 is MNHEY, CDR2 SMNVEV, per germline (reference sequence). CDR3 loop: CASSLSRGLNYGYTF. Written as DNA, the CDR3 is TGTGCCAGCAGTTTATCGCGGGGGCTTAACTATGGCTACACCTTC.

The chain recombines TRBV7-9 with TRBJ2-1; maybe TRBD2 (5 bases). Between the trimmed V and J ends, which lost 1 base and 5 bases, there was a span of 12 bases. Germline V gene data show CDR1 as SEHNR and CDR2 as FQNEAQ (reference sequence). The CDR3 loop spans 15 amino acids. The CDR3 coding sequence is TGTGCCAGCAGCTTAGGAGGTTCGGGGAACAATGAGCAGTTCTTC. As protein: CASSLGGSGNNEQFF. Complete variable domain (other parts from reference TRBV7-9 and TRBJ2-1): DTGVSQNPRHKITKRGQNVTFRCDPISEHNRLYWYRQTLGQGPEFLTYFQNEAQLEKSRLLSDRFSAERPKGSFSTLEIQRTEQGDSAMYLCASSLGGSGNNEQFFGPGTRLTVL.

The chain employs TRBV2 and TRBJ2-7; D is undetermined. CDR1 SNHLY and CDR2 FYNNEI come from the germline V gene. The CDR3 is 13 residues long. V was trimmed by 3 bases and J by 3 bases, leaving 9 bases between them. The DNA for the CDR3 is TGTGCCAGCAGTGAGAGGTTCTTCTACGAGCAGTACTTC. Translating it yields CASSERFFYEQYF. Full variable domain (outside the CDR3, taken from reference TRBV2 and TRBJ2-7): EPEVTQTPSHQVTQMGQEVILRCVPISNHLYFYWYRQILGQKVEFLVSFYNNEISEKSEIFDDQFSVERPDGSNFTLKIRSTKLEDSAMYFCASSERFFYEQYFGPGTRLTVT.

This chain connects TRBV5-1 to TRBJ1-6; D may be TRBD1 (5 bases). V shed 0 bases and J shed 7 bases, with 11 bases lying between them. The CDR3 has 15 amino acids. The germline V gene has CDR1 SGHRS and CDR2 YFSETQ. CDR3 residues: CASSLEAGQNSPLHF. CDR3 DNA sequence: TGCGCCAGCAGCTTGGAGGCAGGGCAAAATTCACCCCTCCACTTT. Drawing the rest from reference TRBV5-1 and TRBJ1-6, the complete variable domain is KAGVTQTPRYLIKTRGQQVTLSCSPISGHRSVSWYQQTPGQGLQFLFEYFSETQRNKGNFPGRFSGRQFSNSRSEMNVSTLELGDSALYLCASSLEAGQNSPLHFGNGTRLTVT.

The CDR3 nucleotides are TGTGCCAGCAGTTTGCCCTTAGCGGAGACCCAGTACTTC. It yields the protein CASSLPLAETQYF. The gene calls are TRBV7-9 and TRBJ2-5; tentative D call: TRBD2 (5 bases). The CDR3 sequence is 13 residues long. Germline V lookup: CDR1 SEHNR, CDR2 FQNEAQ (reference sequence). V lost 6 bases and J 5 bases, leaving 13 bases between the germline ends.

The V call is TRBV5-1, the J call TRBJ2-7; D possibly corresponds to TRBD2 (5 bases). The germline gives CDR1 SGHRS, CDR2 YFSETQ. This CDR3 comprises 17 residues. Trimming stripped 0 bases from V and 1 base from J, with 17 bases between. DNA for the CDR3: TGCGCCAGCAGCTTGGGCAATCAGAGGGCTAAATCCTACGAGCAGTACTTC. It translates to CASSLGNQRAKSYEQYF.

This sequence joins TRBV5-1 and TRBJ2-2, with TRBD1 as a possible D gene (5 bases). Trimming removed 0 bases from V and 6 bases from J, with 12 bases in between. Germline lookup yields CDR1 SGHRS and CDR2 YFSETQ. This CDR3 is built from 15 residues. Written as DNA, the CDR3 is TGCGCCAGCAGCTTGGAGCCAGGGCGCGCCGGGGAGCTGTTTTTT. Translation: CASSLEPGRAGELFF. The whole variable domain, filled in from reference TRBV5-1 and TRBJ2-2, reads KAGVTQTPRYLIKTRGQQVTLSCSPISGHRSVSWYQQTPGQGLQFLFEYFSETQRNKGNFPGRFSGRQFSNSRSEMNVSTLELGDSALYLCASSLEPGRAGELFFGEGSRLTVL.

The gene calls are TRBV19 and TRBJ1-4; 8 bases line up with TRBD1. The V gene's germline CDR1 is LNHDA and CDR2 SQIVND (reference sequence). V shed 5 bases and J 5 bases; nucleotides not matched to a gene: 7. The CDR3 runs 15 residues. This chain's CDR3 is CASSPRDRQNEKLFF. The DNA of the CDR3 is TGTGCCAGTAGTCCCCGGGACAGGCAGAATGAAAAACTGTTTTTT.

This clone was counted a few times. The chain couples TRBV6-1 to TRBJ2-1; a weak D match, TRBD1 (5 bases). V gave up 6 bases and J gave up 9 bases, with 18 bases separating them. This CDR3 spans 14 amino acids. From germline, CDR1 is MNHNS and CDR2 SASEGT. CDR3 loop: CASRGPTSGFEQFF. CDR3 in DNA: TGTGCCAGCAGGGGCCCCACTTCAGGGTTTGAGCAGTTCTTC.

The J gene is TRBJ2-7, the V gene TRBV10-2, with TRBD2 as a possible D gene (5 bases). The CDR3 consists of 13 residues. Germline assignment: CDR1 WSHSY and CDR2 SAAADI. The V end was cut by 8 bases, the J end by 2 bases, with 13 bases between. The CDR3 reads CASASEGPYEQYF. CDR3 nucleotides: TGCGCCAGCGCCTCCGAGGGCCCCTACGAGCAGTACTTC.

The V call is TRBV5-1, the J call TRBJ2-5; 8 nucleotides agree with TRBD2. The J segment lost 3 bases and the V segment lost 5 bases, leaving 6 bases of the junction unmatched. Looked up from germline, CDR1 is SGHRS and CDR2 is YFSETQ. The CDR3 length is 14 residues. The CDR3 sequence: CASRPGGTEETQYF. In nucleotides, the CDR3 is TGCGCCAGCAGGCCGGGGGGGACCGAAGAGACCCAGTACTTC.

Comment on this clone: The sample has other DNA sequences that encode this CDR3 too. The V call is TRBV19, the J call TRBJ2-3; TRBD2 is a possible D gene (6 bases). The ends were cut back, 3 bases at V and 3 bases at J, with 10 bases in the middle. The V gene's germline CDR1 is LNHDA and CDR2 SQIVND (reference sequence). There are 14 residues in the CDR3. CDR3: CASSIPGSTDTQYF. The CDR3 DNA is TGTGCCAGTAGTATCCCCGGGAGTACAGATACGCAGTATTTT.

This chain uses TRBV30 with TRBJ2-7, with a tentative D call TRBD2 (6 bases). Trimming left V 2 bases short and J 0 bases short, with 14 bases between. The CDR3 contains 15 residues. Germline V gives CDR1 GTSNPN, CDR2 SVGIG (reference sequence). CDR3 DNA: TGTGCCTGGAGTCGGGACTCGCGGCCCTCCTACGAGCAGTACTTC. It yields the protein CAWSRDSRPSYEQYF.

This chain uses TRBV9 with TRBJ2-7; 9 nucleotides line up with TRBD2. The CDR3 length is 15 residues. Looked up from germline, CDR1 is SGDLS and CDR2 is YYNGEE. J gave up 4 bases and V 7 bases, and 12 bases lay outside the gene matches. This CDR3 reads CASATGLAGLYEQYF. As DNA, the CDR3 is TGTGCCAGCGCCACCGGCCTAGCGGGGCTTTACGAGCAGTACTTC.